This T cell receptor (beta chain) was sequenced during a study of blood T cell repertoires in COVID-19. Study-wide context: Both acute and convalescent COVID-19 samples were obtained from the United States, Italy and Spain.

CDR1 SGHNT and CDR2 YYREEE come from the germline V gene (reference sequence). The CDR3 extends over 15 amino acids. The V and J ends lost 6 bases and 4 bases, in that order; junction bases with no gene match: 6. The data were produced by immunoSEQ multiplex PCR, yet TCRdb's version contains in-frame clones alone and is incomplete. The data hold more than 200,000 clones, with approximately 80% observed a single time. The V call is TRBV5-4, the J call TRBJ2-6, with 8 bases matching TRBD2. The sequence came from an elderly woman with active or convalescent COVID-19. Input material: peripheral blood. Here the CDR3 DNA reads TGTGCCAGCACCCGGGAGGGGCACGGGGCCAACGTCCTGACTTTC. Protein: CASTREGHGANVLTF.